The 22 T cell receptor beta chains in this list originate from one sample, sequenced in a study of technical replicates of blood from several donors. TCRdb's table, derived via immunoSEQ multiplex PCR, lists solely in-frame clones and lacks some. The table includes roughly 45,000 clones, 80% to 95% detected once. Sequenced sample: PBMCs. These receptors originate from a human donor in good health. Some clones in this sample may be carry-over from other donors' samples.

The chain has TRBV29-1 and TRBJ1-1; D not certain. The CDR3 has 10 residues. With 4 bases removed from V and 11 bases from J, the gap between germline ends came to 11 bases. Germline assignment: CDR1 SQVTM and CDR2 ANQGSEA. CDR3 nucleotide sequence: TGCAGCGTTGTATCCACCCAGGCTTTCTTT. It is translated as CSVVSTQAFF.

The chain is built from TRBV6-1 and TRBJ1-6; possibly TRBD1 for D (5 bases). V lost 4 bases to trimming and J lost 0 bases, with 10 bases between them. The CDR3 totals 16 residues. Germline V gene data show CDR1 as MNHNS and CDR2 as SASEGT. CDR3 sequence: CASSGGVNSYNSPLHF. The CDR3 DNA sequence: TGTGCCAGCAGTGGGGGGGTTAACTCCTATAATTCACCCCTCCACTTT.

This clone was found once. The chain couples TRBV19 to TRBJ2-7; maybe TRBD1 (6 bases). V lost 8 bases and J lost 0, with 11 bases in between. This CDR3 region has 13 residues. Germline V lookup: CDR1 LNHDA, CDR2 SQIVND (reference sequence). In nucleotides, the CDR3 is TGTGCCAGTGGGGTGACAGGCTCCTACGAGCAGTACTTC. Its translation is CASGVTGSYEQYF.

The chain couples TRBV10-3 to TRBJ2-7; D is possibly TRBD1 (7 bases). Trimming shortened V by 7 bases and J by 2 bases, and 15 bases separated the two germline ends. Germline loops: CDR1 ENHRY, CDR2 SYGVKD. This CDR3 spans 14 amino acids. The CDR3 DNA sequence: TGTGCCATCACCCAGGGCAGGGGGGCCTACGAGCAGTACTTC. Amino acid sequence: CAITQGRGAYEQYF.

The rearrangement joins TRBV5-1 to TRBJ2-3; 7 bases are a match to TRBD2. V lost 4 bases, J lost 3 bases, and 8 bases stayed unmatched. The CDR3 totals 15 residues. Germline values: CDR1 SGHRS, CDR2 YFSETQ. CDR3 amino acids: CASSTSGDVTDTQYF. CDR3 nucleotide sequence: TGCGCCAGCAGCACAAGCGGGGACGTAACAGATACGCAGTATTTT.

The V and J genes are TRBV2 and TRBJ1-1; 8 nucleotides match TRBD1. The germline gives CDR1 SNHLY, CDR2 FYNNEI. CDR3 length: 13 residues. Germline trimming cut 8 bases from V and 7 bases from J; bases unmatched to any gene: 9. For the CDR3, the DNA is TGTGCCAGCGGACCAGGGGGCTCAGGTGAAGCTTTCTTT. It is translated as CASGPGGSGEAFF.

The chain is built from TRBV5-1 and TRBJ2-3, with TRBD2 matching over 8 bases. Germline trimming cut 1 base from V and 4 bases from J; bases unmatched to any gene: 5. CDR3 length: 15 amino acids. The germline CDR1 and CDR2 sequences are SGHRS and YFSETQ. The CDR3 protein is CASSLWAGGADTQYF. The CDR3 DNA sequence: TGCGCCAGCAGCTTGTGGGCGGGAGGAGCAGATACGCAGTATTTT.

The V call is TRBV2, the J call TRBJ2-7; 7 nucleotides align to TRBD1. The V segment lost 6 bases and the J segment 2 bases; nucleotides outside the gene matches: 10. Germline loops: CDR1 SNHLY, CDR2 FYNNEI. The CDR3 runs 15 residues. CDR3 DNA sequence: TGTGCCAGCAGGGGACCGGGACAGTTAACCTACGAGCAGTACTTC. It codes for CASRGPGQLTYEQYF.

This clone was counted a single time. V is TRBV7-9 and J is TRBJ1-4, with 9 bases fitting TRBD1. The germline V gene encodes CDR1 SEHNR and CDR2 FQNEAQ (reference sequence). V dropped 4 bases and J dropped 7; count of bases not matched to a gene: 10. The CDR3 consists of 16 residues. This chain's CDR3 is CASSSSRDRDGEKLFF. The CDR3 DNA reads TGTGCCAGCAGCTCGTCCCGGGACAGGGATGGTGAAAAACTGTTTTTT.

The V call is TRBV15, the J call TRBJ1-2; 7 bases match TRBD1. The CDR3 has 14 amino acids. V dropped 1 base and J dropped 8; count of bases not matched to a gene: 7. Germline V gene sequence: CDR1 LNHNV, CDR2 YYDKDF (reference sequence). CDR3 coding DNA: TGTGCCACCAGCAGAGGGGGGACAGTCTGGGGCTACACCTTC. Translating gives CATSRGGTVWGYTF.

J is TRBJ1-2 and V is TRBV7-3; D remains unclear. The CDR3 contains 13 residues. CDR1 is SGHTA and CDR2 is FQGTGA in the germline V gene. Trimming pared 4 bases from V and 3 bases from J, leaving 9 bases between. CDR3 region: CASSSSGDYGYTF. The DNA for the CDR3 is TGTGCCAGCAGCTCGAGCGGGGACTATGGCTACACCTTC.

V usage is TRBV5-4 and J usage is TRBJ2-1, with 11 bases lining up with TRBD2. In germline, CDR1 is SGHNT, CDR2 YYREEE (reference sequence). The CDR3 spans 16 residues. V was pared by 4 bases and J by 7 bases, with 10 bases of the junction left unmatched. The CDR3 spells CASSRLAGGPSNEQFF. The CDR3 DNA follows: TGTGCCAGCAGCCGGTTAGCGGGAGGGCCTAGTAATGAGCAGTTCTTC. Filled out from reference TRBV5-4 and TRBJ2-1, the complete variable domain reads ETGVTQSPTHLIKTRGQQVTLRCSSQSGHNTVSWYQQALGQGPQFIFQYYREEENGRGNFPPRFSGLQFPNYSSELNVNALELDDSALYLCASSRLAGGPSNEQFFGPGTRLTVL.

This sequence joins TRBV11-1 and TRBJ2-5; 8 bases map to TRBD1. V dropped 5 bases and J dropped 5; count of bases not matched to a gene: 10. Germline CDR1 is SGHAT and CDR2 is FQDESV (reference sequence). The CDR3 sequence is 15 residues long. The CDR3 sequence: CASSQTGAQVETQYF. Here the CDR3 DNA reads TGTGCCAGCAGCCAGACAGGGGCGCAGGTGGAGACCCAGTACTTC.

The J gene is TRBJ1-2, the V gene TRBV25-1, with 7 bases that match TRBD1. Trimming cost V 6 bases and J 4 bases; bases outside gene matches: 8. Looked up from germline, CDR1 is MGHDK and CDR2 is SYGVNS. CDR3 length: 14 amino acids. CDR3 DNA sequence: TGTGCCAGCAGCAACGACAGGGCTAGCTATGGCTACACCTTC. It yields the protein CASSNDRASYGYTF.

The rearrangement links TRBV18 to TRBJ1-5; possibly TRBD1 for D (5 bases). The germline gives CDR1 KGHSH, CDR2 LQKENI. The CDR3 sequence is 13 residues long. The V end lost 5 bases, the J end lost 6 bases, and 11 bases lay between the germline ends. The CDR3 sequence is CASSSGAGQPQHF. In DNA, the CDR3 is TGTGCCAGCTCATCTGGGGCCGGTCAGCCCCAGCATTTT.

This sequence joins TRBV5-4 and TRBJ2-1; maybe TRBD2 (5 bases). The CDR3 runs 15 residues. Germline loops: CDR1 SGHNT, CDR2 YYREEE (reference sequence). V lost 6 bases, J lost 8 bases, and 21 bases lay in between. CDR3 region: CASKGKLGGIDEQFF. Here the CDR3 DNA reads TGTGCCAGCAAAGGAAAACTAGGTGGGATTGATGAGCAGTTCTTC.

The V call is TRBV27, the J call TRBJ2-7, with D possibly matching TRBD1 (6 bases). Germline V CDR1 and CDR2: MNHEY, SMNVEV (reference sequence). CDR3 length: 14 residues. With 8 bases removed from V and 7 bases from J, the gap between germline ends came to 21 bases. CDR3 region: CASGEQGFNVEQYF. Written as DNA, the CDR3 is TGTGCCAGCGGGGAACAGGGTTTCAATGTTGAGCAGTACTTC.

This clone was found a few times. CDR3 sequence (DNA): TGCGCCAGCAGCCAAGGAATCCTCTGGCGGGAGCTTCCCTCCTACGAGCAGTACTTC. Protein product: CASSQGILWRELPSYEQYF. The chain employs TRBV4-3 and TRBJ2-7, with TRBD2 matching over 7 bases. The trim removed 1 base at V and 0 bases at J, leaving 15 bases unmatched. Germline V lookup: CDR1 LGHNA, CDR2 YSLEER. This CDR3 spans 19 amino acids.

The chain is built from TRBV7-3 and TRBJ2-3; 8 positions match TRBD2. V lost 4 bases and J lost 4; bases outside the gene matches: 7. Looked up from germline, CDR1 is SGHTA and CDR2 is FQGTGA. This CDR3 spans 15 amino acids. CDR3 protein: CASSSSGGLADTQYF. The CDR3 DNA is TGTGCCAGCAGCTCCAGCGGGGGCCTTGCAGATACGCAGTATTTT.

The CDR3 DNA reads TGTGCCAGCAGCCTCGGACTAGCGGGAGTTTCGGATACGCAGTATTTT. Translating it yields CASSLGLAGVSDTQYF. V usage is TRBV7-9 and J usage is TRBJ2-3; 13 positions match TRBD2. This CDR3 spans 16 amino acids. V lost 5 bases and J lost 6; bases outside the gene matches: 8. Germline loops: CDR1 SEHNR, CDR2 FQNEAQ (reference sequence).

V and J are TRBV6-5 and TRBJ2-6; a weak D match, TRBD1 (7 bases). The V gene's germline CDR1 is MNHEY and CDR2 SVGAGI. CDR3 length: 16 amino acids. V gave up 2 bases and J gave up 6 bases, with 14 bases separating them. As DNA, the CDR3 is TGTGCCAGCAGTTACCGGGGCAGGGGGGAGGCCAACGTCCTGACTTTC. Amino acids: CASSYRGRGEANVLTF.

The V gene is TRBV18, the J gene TRBJ1-2, with D perhaps TRBD1 (6 bases). The germline V and J ends were trimmed by 4 bases and 2 bases, with 14 bases remaining between them. The germline gives CDR1 KGHSH, CDR2 LQKENI. The CDR3 is 15 residues long. CDR3 sequence (DNA): TGTGCCAGCTCACGGAATAGGGGGTCAAACTATGGCTACACCTTC. Protein sequence: CASSRNRGSNYGYTF.